This TCR beta chain appears in the sequencing data of a study of T cell repertoires in cytomegalovirus infection. Study results and limitations: Dominating the ex vivo response were TCR beta clonotypes that were CMV-specific and HLA-C-restricted.

This clonotype appeared a single time. Its cognate antigen is unknown. At one end, the junction sequence differs from germline, possibly due to a read error. TCRdb re-analysed the reads in MiXCR, keeping a single row per CDR3 protein. The table has around 300,000 distinct CDR3 sequences, about 25% seen once. The germline V gene has CDR1 SGHAT and CDR2 FQNNGV. The CDR3 runs to 16 residues. The J gene is TRBJ2-1, the V gene TRBV11-2; perhaps D is TRBD1 or TRBD2 (5 bases each). Material: PBMCs. The sequence was collected from a human donor in good health (CMV status not recorded). Some clones in this sample may be carry-over from other donors' samples. The CDR3 coding sequence is TGTGCCAGCAGCTATACCCGGGACGTCCTACACAATGACCAGTTCTTC. Its protein is CASSYTRDVLHNDQFF.